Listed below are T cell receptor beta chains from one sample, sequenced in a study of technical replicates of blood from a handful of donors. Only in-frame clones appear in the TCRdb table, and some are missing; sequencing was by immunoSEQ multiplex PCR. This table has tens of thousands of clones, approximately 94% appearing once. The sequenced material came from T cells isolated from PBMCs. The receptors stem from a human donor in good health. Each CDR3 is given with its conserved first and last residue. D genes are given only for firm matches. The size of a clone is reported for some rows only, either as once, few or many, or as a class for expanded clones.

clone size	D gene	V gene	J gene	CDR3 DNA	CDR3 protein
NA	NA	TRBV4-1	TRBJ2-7	TGCGCCAGCAGCCAAGAGGCGGTCGGTCGCCCTACCTACGAGCAGTACTTC	CASSQEAVGRPTYEQYF
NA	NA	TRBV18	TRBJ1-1	TGTGCCAGCTCACCTTACCGGGGGGAGAACACTGAAGCTTTCTTT	CASSPYRGENTEAFF
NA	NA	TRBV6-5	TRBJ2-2	TGTGCCAGCAGTTACTTAGGGGGAGCCGGGGAGCTGTTTTTT	CASSYLGGAGELFF
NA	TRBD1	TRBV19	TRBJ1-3	TGTGCCAGTAGTATATCCGGACAGGGGGGAAACACCATATATTTT	CASSISGQGGNTIYF
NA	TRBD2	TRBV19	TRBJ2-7	TGTGCCAGTAGTATTAATCTAGCGGGCTACGAGCAGTACTTC	CASSINLAGYEQYF
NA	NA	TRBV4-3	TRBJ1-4	TGCGCCAGCAGCCAAGATCCAGGTAACAACGAAAAACTGTTTTTT	CASSQDPGNNEKLFF
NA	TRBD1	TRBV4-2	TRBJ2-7	TGTGCCAGCAGCCAAGGGGGACAGGGTCCCTACGAGCAGTACTTC	CASSQGGQGPYEQYF
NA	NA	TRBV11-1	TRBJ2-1	TGTGCCAGCAGCGCGGGACTCGAATACAATGAGCAGTTCTTC	CASSAGLEYNEQFF
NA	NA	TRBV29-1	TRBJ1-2	TGCAGCGTTGCCAACATCGACTATGGCTACACCTTC	CSVANIDYGYTF
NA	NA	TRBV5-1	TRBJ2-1	TGCGCCAGCCTGATAGCGGTTGGCTCCTACAATGAGCAGTTCTTC	CASLIAVGSYNEQFF
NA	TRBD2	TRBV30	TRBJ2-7	TGTGCCTGGAGAACTAGCGGATCTTACGAGCAGTACTTC	CAWRTSGSYEQYF
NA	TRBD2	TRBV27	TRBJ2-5	TGTGCCAGCAGTTTCGAGCGGGAGGTAGAGACCCAGTACTTC	CASSFEREVETQYF
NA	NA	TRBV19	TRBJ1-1	TGTGCCAGTAGTATAAAGGGGATGAACACTGAAGCTTTCTTT	CASSIKGMNTEAFF
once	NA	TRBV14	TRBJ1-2	TGTGCCAGCAGCCCAAGGGGCGTAGACTATGGCTACACCTTC	CASSPRGVDYGYTF
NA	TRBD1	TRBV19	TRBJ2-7	TGTGCCAGTAGTCCGGACAGGGAACTCTACGAGCAGTACTTC	CASSPDRELYEQYF
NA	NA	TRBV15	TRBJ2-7	TGTGCCACCAGCGGACAGTCCTACGAGCAGTACTTC	CATSGQSYEQYF
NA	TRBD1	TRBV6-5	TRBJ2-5	TGTGCCAGCAGCCTTACAGGGGCTAAGGAGACCCAGTACTTC	CASSLTGAKETQYF
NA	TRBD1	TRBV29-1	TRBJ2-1	TGCAGCGTTGAGGACAGGCCGGCTACTGAGCAGTTCTTC	CSVEDRPATEQFF
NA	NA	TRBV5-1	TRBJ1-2	TGCGCCAGCAGCGCCGCCGGACAGATGCATGGCTACACCTTC	CASSAAGQMHGYTF
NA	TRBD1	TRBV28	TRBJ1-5	TGTGCCAGCAGAGCGACAGGGGTCAGGAGCAATCAGCCCCAGCATTTT	CASRATGVRSNQPQHF
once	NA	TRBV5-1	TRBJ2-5	TGCGCCAGCAGCTTACTTCCCCCTCAAGAGACCCAGTACTTC	CASSLLPPQETQYF
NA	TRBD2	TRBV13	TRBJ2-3	TGTGCCAGCAGCTGGCGACTAGCGGGAGTCGGGGATACGCAGTATTTT	CASSWRLAGVGDTQYF
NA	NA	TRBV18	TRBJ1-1	TGTGCCAGCTCACCGGGGGCGGGGAACACTGAAGCTTTCTTT	CASSPGAGNTEAFF
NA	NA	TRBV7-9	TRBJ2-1	TGTGCCAGCAGCTTAAGTGTAGGCGGAGGGGACAATGAGCAGTTCTTC	CASSLSVGGGDNEQFF
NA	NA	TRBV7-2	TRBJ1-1	TGTGCCAGCAGCTTAGTGGGAGGGGAGGGTGCTTTCTTT	CASSLVGGEGAFF
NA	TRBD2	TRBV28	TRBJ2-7	TGTGCCAGCACCGAGCCGGGACTAGCGGGAGGGCCGCACGAGCAGTACTTC	CASTEPGLAGGPHEQYF
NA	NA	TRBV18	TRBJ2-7	TGTGCCAGCTCACCAATCACAGTCTCCCCCTACGAGCAGTACTTC	CASSPITVSPYEQYF
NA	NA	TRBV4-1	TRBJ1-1	TGCGCCAGCAGCCTGGGAGAGAACACTGAAGCTTTCTTT	CASSLGENTEAFF
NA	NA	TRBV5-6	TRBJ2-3	TGTGCCAGCAGCTCCTTCGGGGGAGGTGATAGGGATACGCAGTATTTT	CASSSFGGGDRDTQYF